The 30 T cell receptor beta chains in this list originate from one sample, sequenced in a study of regulatory T cells in long-lasting Graves disease. Libraries of TCR beta came from iRepertoire HTBI primers plus Arm-PCR of CDR3 regions. TCRdb processed the multiplex PCR reads anew with MiXCR; each CDR3 protein has one entry. Of some 560,000 distinct CDR3 sequences listed, roughly a sixth were seen once; the top ten hold around a quarter. Time point denoted: newly diagnosed GD, antithyroid drugs for less than 3 months. Generation of the TCR library employed RNA extracted from PBMCs. The same specimen was also included in a second study, on T cells in Graves' hyperthyroidism and ophthalmopathy.

The sequenced sample was peripheral blood mononuclear cells (PBMCs), obtained at new diagnosis, from a patient treated with antithyroid drugs. These receptors were taken from a woman aged 35-60 years with Graves disease.

This clonotype has a count of ten or more. The V gene is TRBV28, the J gene TRBJ1-5; 8 nucleotides line up with TRBD1. This CDR3 has 15 amino acids. Germline assignment: CDR1 MDHEN and CDR2 SYDVKM. Trimming took 6 bases from V and 10 from J; bases not matched to a gene: 14. DNA for the CDR3: TGTGCCAGCAGCCTTACAGGGGGAGGTTTAGGACCCCAGCATTTT. It translates to CASSLTGGGLGPQHF.

This clonotype was counted many times. The chain employs TRBV5-1 and TRBJ2-1; 13 bases align to TRBD2. CDR1 is SGHRS, CDR2 YFSETQ, per germline. The ends lost 3 bases at V and 10 bases at J; junction bases unmatched: 4. CDR3 length: 14 amino acids. CDR3 region: CASSSGLAGDEQFF. The CDR3 nucleotides are TGCGCCAGCAGCTCAGGACTAGCGGGGGACGAGCAGTTCTTC.

This clonotype appeared many times. J is TRBJ1-2 and V is TRBV3-1, with a possible D match to TRBD1 (5 bases). Trimming cost V 0 bases and J 7 bases, with 12 bases left between them. The CDR3 is 14 residues long. Germline V CDR1 and CDR2: LGHDT, YNNKEL (reference sequence). The CDR3 region has the DNA TGTGCCAGCAGCCAAGATTGGGGCATGGGTGGCTACACCTTC. Its translation is CASSQDWGMGGYTF.

Comments on this clonotype: With a much larger clone just one base away, this may be a read error. V gene TRBV20-1 combines with J gene TRBJ2-2, with TRBD2 matching over 8 bases. Germline-derived CDR1 and CDR2 are DFQATT and SNEGSKA (reference sequence). The CDR3 has 15 residues. The DNA of the CDR3 is TGCAGTGCTAGTACTACTAGCGGTACAACCGGGGAGCCGTTTTTT. Its protein product is CSASTTSGTTGEPFF.

This clonotype was counted at least ten times. V is TRBV2 and J is TRBJ2-5; tentatively, D is TRBD2 (6 bases). Germline V lookup: CDR1 SNHLY, CDR2 FYNNEI. CDR3 length: 15 amino acids. V was trimmed by 8 bases and J by 5 bases, leaving 21 bases between them. The CDR3 protein is CASVRLATPGETQYF. The CDR3, as DNA: TGTGCCAGCGTAAGGCTAGCGACACCGGGGGAGACCCAGTACTTC.

This clonotype was seen more than once but under ten times. The chain employs TRBV5-5 and TRBJ1-3; TRBD1 agrees at 7 bases. The length of the CDR3 is 14 residues. Germline values: CDR1 SGHKS, CDR2 YYEKEE (reference sequence). After removal of 4 bases from V and 2 bases from J, the junction contained 3 bases not matched to a gene. CDR3 coding DNA: TGTGCCAGCAGCCTAGGGGGCACTGGAAACACCATATATTTT. Translating gives CASSLGGTGNTIYF.

This chain joins TRBV20-1 and TRBJ1-5; D remains ambiguous. The CDR3 is made up of 14 amino acids. V was clipped by 4 bases and J by 2 bases, with 12 bases between them. CDR1 DFQATT and CDR2 SNEGSKA come from the germline V gene (reference sequence). CDR3 nucleotides: TGCAGTGCTACTCGGTTTGGAGGCAATCAGCCCCAGCATTTT. The encoded protein is CSATRFGGNQPQHF.

Ten or more counts support this clonotype. The chain employs TRBV2 and TRBJ2-5, with D uncertain. CDR1 SNHLY and CDR2 FYNNEI come from the germline V gene. The V gene lost 2 bases and the J gene lost 7 bases, with 14 bases spanning the gap. CDR3 length equals 14 residues. CDR3 protein: CASSEIVVDGTQYF. In DNA, the CDR3 is TGTGCCAGCAGTGAAATTGTGGTTGACGGGACCCAGTACTTC. The complete variable domain, with remaining parts taken from reference TRBV2 and TRBJ2-5, reads EPEVTQTPSHQVTQMGQEVILRCVPISNHLYFYWYRQILGQKVEFLVSFYNNEISEKSEIFDDQFSVERPDGSNFTLKIRSTKLEDSAMYFCASSEIVVDGTQYFGPGTRLLVL.

The V call is TRBV20-1, the J call TRBJ1-5, with a possible D match to TRBD1 (6 bases). Deletions cut 1 base from V and 7 bases from J, with 17 bases between. This CDR3 contains 15 residues. The germline gives CDR1 DFQATT, CDR2 SNEGSKA (reference sequence). The CDR3 DNA is TGCAGTGCTAGAGTGATTGGGGGCGGTGACCAGCCCCAGCATTTT. It is translated as CSARVIGGGDQPQHF.

This clonotype was observed a few times. The chain uses TRBV6-2 or TRBV6-3 and TRBJ2-1; 8 bases fit TRBD2. J gave up 4 bases and V 0 bases, and 5 bases lay outside the gene matches. The germline CDR1 and CDR2 sequences are MNHEY and SVGEGT. The CDR3 has 16 amino acids. This CDR3 reads CASSYSKRGPYNEQFF. Written as DNA, the CDR3 is TGTGCCAGCAGTTACTCGAAGCGGGGGCCTTACAATGAGCAGTTCTTC.

The CDR3 DNA sequence: TGTGCTAGTGCCCAGACCGGAGAGGGCTATGGCTACACCTTC. This codes for CASAQTGEGYGYTF. The gene calls are TRBV12-5 and TRBJ1-2, with no clear D. CDR1 is LGHNT and CDR2 is FRNRAP in the germline V gene. Trimming cost V 7 bases and J 4 bases, with 16 bases left between them. The CDR3 has 14 residues.

The rearrangement joins TRBV7-2 to TRBJ1-1; perhaps TRBD1 as D (5 bases). This CDR3 has 18 amino acids. The V and J ends lost 1 base and 0 bases respectively, with 18 bases between them. The germline V gene has CDR1 SGHTA and CDR2 FQGNSA. CDR3 region: CASSLGDSPRGLNTEAFF. CDR3 coding DNA: TGTGCCAGCAGCTTAGGAGACAGTCCCCGCGGCTTGAACACTGAAGCTTTCTTT.

This clonotype was observed many times. The chain links TRBV2 to TRBJ2-2, with 7 nucleotides matching TRBD1. Germline CDR1 SNHLY, CDR2 FYNNEI. This CDR3 contains 15 residues. V shed 10 bases, J shed 2 bases, and the junction held 10 bases outside the gene matches. DNA for the CDR3: TGTGCCACACGACCCGGGACAGCCAACACCGGGGAGCTGTTTTTT. Translated: CATRPGTANTGELFF.

This clonotype was observed many times. The chain combines TRBV3-1 with TRBJ1-1; D gene unclear. Germline-derived CDR1 and CDR2 are LGHDT and YNNKEL (reference sequence). The CDR3 consists of 12 residues. V was cut by 0 bases and J by 11 bases, with 10 bases left in between. CDR3 region: CASSQDIGVAFF. As DNA, the CDR3 is TGTGCCAGCAGCCAAGATATTGGGGTGGCTTTCTTT.

The chain couples TRBV30 to TRBJ2-6; 8 bases map to TRBD1. Looked up from germline, CDR1 is GTSNPN and CDR2 is SVGIG (reference sequence). Trimming at V came to 4 bases and at J to 1 base, leaving 6 bases not matched to a gene. The CDR3 runs to 16 residues. CDR3 nucleotide sequence: TGTGCCTGGAATGCAGGGGGCAGGTCTGGGGCCAACGTCCTGACTTTC. Its protein product is CAWNAGGRSGANVLTF. Variable domain in full (rest from reference TRBV30 and TRBJ2-6): SQTIHQWPATLVQPVGSPLSLECTVEGTSNPNLYWYRQAAGRGLQLLFYSVGIGQISSEVPQNLSASRPQDRQFILSSKKLLLSDSGFYLCAWNAGGRSGANVLTFGAGSRLTVL.

This clonotype was detected many times. This chain joins TRBV27 and TRBJ1-2; 8 nucleotides agree with TRBD1. Trimming took 8 bases from V and 2 from J; bases not matched to a gene: 7. CDR3 length equals 14 residues. Germline lookup yields CDR1 MNHEY and CDR2 SMNVEV (reference sequence). Here the CDR3 DNA reads TGTGCCAGCCAGAGGACAGGGAGAAACTATGGCTACACCTTC. As protein: CASQRTGRNYGYTF.

This chain connects TRBV3-1 to TRBJ2-7, with D perhaps given as TRBD1 or TRBD2 (5 bases each). This CDR3 comprises 16 residues. CDR1 LGHDT and CDR2 YNNKEL come from the germline V gene (reference sequence). Trimming left V 4 bases short and J 3 bases short, with 19 bases between. The CDR3 loop is CASSPTMTGTDYEQYF. The CDR3 bases are TGTGCCAGCAGCCCGACAATGACCGGGACGGACTACGAGCAGTACTTC.

The chain links TRBV6-1 to TRBJ1-4, with D possibly being TRBD1 (6 bases). CDR3 length: 15 amino acids. Germline-derived CDR1 and CDR2 are MNHNS and SASEGT. V gave up 6 bases and J gave up 6 bases, with 17 bases separating them. The CDR3 protein is CASSPQGGSYEKLFF. The CDR3 DNA reads TGTGCCAGCAGCCCACAGGGCGGGAGCTATGAAAAACTGTTTTTT.

This clonotype was found a few times. This chain joins TRBV19 and TRBJ1-1; D perhaps matches TRBD1 (5 bases). Germline V gives CDR1 LNHDA, CDR2 SQIVND (reference sequence). Deletions cut 5 bases from V and 7 bases from J, with 14 bases between. This CDR3 spans 13 amino acids. CDR3 bases: TGTGCCAGTAGTGAGGCCCAGGGCGTTGAAGCTTTCTTT. The encoded protein is CASSEAQGVEAFF.

V gene TRBV6-5 combines with J gene TRBJ2-7; D unclear. The germline CDR1 and CDR2 sequences are MNHEY and SVGAGI. V gave up 4 bases and J gave up 2 bases, with 12 bases separating them. The CDR3 consists of 14 residues. CDR3 coding DNA: TGTGCCAGCAGTTTGCAGACCGTACCCTACGAGCAGTACTTC. Encoded protein: CASSLQTVPYEQYF.

As for this clonotype: A single base separates this from a much larger clone, so it may be a read error. The chain has TRBV6-2 or TRBV6-3 and TRBJ1-6, with a tentative D call TRBD1 (6 bases). V lost 4 bases, J lost 11 bases, and 18 bases lay in between. In germline, CDR1 is MNHEY, CDR2 SVGEGT. This CDR3 is built from 15 residues. DNA of the CDR3: TGTGCCAGCAGTTCGAGGGACACCAAGAATCCACCCCTCCACTTT. Its translation: CASSSRDTKNPPLHF.

This clonotype was counted many times. The chain links TRBV5-1 to TRBJ2-7; 7 nucleotides match TRBD1. Trimming removed 4 bases from V and 6 bases from J; junction bases left unmatched: 10. Germline V gene data show CDR1 as SGHRS and CDR2 as YFSETQ. This CDR3 has 14 residues. CDR3 amino acids: CASSLGQASGEQYF. The CDR3 coding sequence is TGCGCCAGCAGCCTTGGACAGGCGTCTGGCGAGCAGTACTTC. The full variable domain, in which reference TRBV5-1 and TRBJ2-7 provide the parts outside the CDR3, is KAGVTQTPRYLIKTRGQQVTLSCSPISGHRSVSWYQQTPGQGLQFLFEYFSETQRNKGNFPGRFSGRQFSNSRSEMNVSTLELGDSALYLCASSLGQASGEQYFGPGTRLTVT.

Notes on this clonotype: A much larger clone differs by one base, so this may be a read error. The chain couples TRBV6-9 to TRBJ1-1; no clear D gene. This CDR3 has 14 amino acids. CDR1 and CDR2 from the germline V gene are MNHGY and SVAAGI. The CDR3 region has the DNA TGTGTCAGCAGTTACGCACGGCAGAGCGCTGAAGCTTTCTTT. Protein: CVSSYARQSAEAFF.

CDR3 amino acids: CASRRRTTNEKLFF. The CDR3, as DNA: TGCGCCAGCAGACGCAGAACAACTAATGAAAAACTGTTTTTT. V usage is TRBV5-1 and J usage is TRBJ1-4; D gene unclear. CDR1 and CDR2 from the germline V gene are SGHRS and YFSETQ. Trimming took off 5 bases at V and 0 bases at J, with 8 bases between the two ends. The CDR3 consists of 14 residues.

This clonotype was observed many times. The chain has TRBV20-1 and TRBJ2-7; a possible D gene is TRBD2 (7 bases). Germline V gene sequence: CDR1 DFQATT, CDR2 SNEGSKA (reference sequence). V lost 3 bases, J lost 2 bases, and 14 bases lay in between. The CDR3 runs to 14 residues. In DNA, the CDR3 is TGCAGTGCTAGCGCGGGGGCCGCTACCTACGAGCAGTACTTC. It codes for CSASAGAATYEQYF.

V gene TRBV7-9 combines with J gene TRBJ1-2; 10 bases align to TRBD1. The ends lost 5 bases at V and 5 bases at J; junction bases unmatched: 14. The CDR3 covers 17 residues. The V gene's germline CDR1 is SEHNR and CDR2 FQNEAQ (reference sequence). CDR3 residues: CASSTRGQGHPGYGYTF. The CDR3 DNA reads as TGTGCCAGCAGCACCAGGGGACAGGGGCACCCCGGGTATGGCTACACCTTC.

Turning to this clonotype: This is likely a read error, given that the CDR3 carries no conserved phenylalanine or tryptophan at its end. The gene calls are TRBV20-1 and TRBJ2-5, with a tentative D call TRBD1 (5 bases). CDR1 and CDR2 (germline): DFQATT, SNEGSKA (reference sequence). The CDR3 is made up of 15 amino acids. V lost 0 bases and J lost 8, with 19 bases in between. For the CDR3, the DNA is TGCAGTGCTAGAGATCTTATGAGGCAGGGAAGTACCCAGTACCTC. Amino acid sequence: CSARDLMRQGSTQYL.

This clonotype was seen repeatedly, ten times or more. The V gene is TRBV7-2, the J gene TRBJ1-5; no clear D. Trimming took 3 bases from V and 1 from J, leaving 7 bases between them. This CDR3 is built from 14 residues. Germline V gene data show CDR1 as SGHTA and CDR2 as FQGNSA. This CDR3 is CASSLVTSNQPQHF. Here the CDR3 DNA reads TGTGCCAGCAGCTTGGTTACCAGCAATCAGCCCCAGCATTTT. Variable domain in full (rest from reference TRBV7-2 and TRBJ1-5): GAGVSQSPSNKVTEKGKDVELRCDPISGHTALYWYRQSLGQGLEFLIYFQGNSAPDKSGLPSDRFSAERTGGSVSTLTIQRTQQEDSAVYLCASSLVTSNQPQHFGDGTRLSIL.

This clonotype was counted many times. This chain uses TRBV7-8 with TRBJ1-5; 7 bases fit TRBD1. V shed 5 bases, J shed 7 bases, and the junction held 14 bases outside the gene matches. CDR1 and CDR2 (germline): SGHVS, FQNEAQ. The CDR3 loop spans 16 amino acids. The chain's CDR3 is CASSVRTGDVNQPQHF. CDR3 DNA: TGTGCCAGCAGCGTACGCACAGGGGACGTAAACCAGCCCCAGCATTTT.

This clonotype was found many times. The chain has TRBV3-1 and TRBJ2-1; no clear D. Trimming pared 0 bases from V and 3 bases from J, leaving 12 bases between. CDR1 and CDR2 from the germline V gene are LGHDT and YNNKEL (reference sequence). CDR3 size: 16 residues. The CDR3 bases are TGTGCCAGCAGCCAAGAAGCAGCTAACTACTACAATGAGCAGTTCTTC. Protein product: CASSQEAANYYNEQFF.